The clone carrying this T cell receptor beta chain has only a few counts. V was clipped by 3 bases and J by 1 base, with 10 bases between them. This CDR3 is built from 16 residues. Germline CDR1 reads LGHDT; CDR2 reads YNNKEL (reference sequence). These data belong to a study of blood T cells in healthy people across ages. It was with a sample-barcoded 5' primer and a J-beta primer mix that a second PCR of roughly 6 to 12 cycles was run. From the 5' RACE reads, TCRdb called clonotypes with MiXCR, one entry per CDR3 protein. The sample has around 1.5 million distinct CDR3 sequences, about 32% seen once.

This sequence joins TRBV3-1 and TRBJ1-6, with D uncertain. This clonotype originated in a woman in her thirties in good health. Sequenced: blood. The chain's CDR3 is CASSQGDGSYNSPLHF. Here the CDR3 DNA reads TGTGCCAGCAGCCAGGGTGACGGATCCTATAATTCACCCCTCCACTTT.